This TCR beta chain is drawn from a study of OX40 agonist ivuxolimab in advanced cancers. Context from the whole study: Ivuxolimab, which targeted the costimulatory receptor OX40 (CD134), was an agonistic, fully human IgG2 monoclonal antibody. Intravenous ivuxolimab was administered to patients every 2 weeks at six dose levels: 0.01, 0.1, 0.3, 1.5, 3 and 10 mg/kg. Of the approximately 50 dose-escalation patients, hepatocellular carcinoma was present in some 19, melanoma in roughly 15, renal cell carcinoma in 9 and head and neck cancer in 9. The dose-escalation cohort was over 70% male with a mean age of around 64 years, ranging from about 23 to 85. Prior anti-PD-1, anti-PD-L1 or anti-CTLA-4 therapy was permitted, and 30% to 50% of dose-escalation patients had received checkpoint inhibitors. Partial responses were achieved by three dose-escalation patients, of whom one had hepatocellular carcinoma and two had cutaneous melanoma. The purpose of peripheral TCRbeta sequencing was to test whether ivuxolimab changed TCR sequence diversity and led to clonal T-cell expansion. The monotherapy dose-escalation portion (N of about 57 patients) of the phase I ivuxolimab trial is reported in the paper.

The CDR3 runs 14 residues from the cysteine to the phenylalanine. Only the CDR3 portion is preserved as DNA: 42 bases, with reading frame beginning at the first base. The germline V end is reduced by 3 bases and the J end by 3 bases; junction bases left unmatched: 3. The germline V gene yields SGHTA for CDR1 and FQGNSA for CDR2. For sequencing of the TCRbeta CDR3 region, genomic DNA was extracted from the sorted cells. TCRbeta CDR3 regions were sequenced using the immunoSEQ Assay. TCRdb's version of the immuneACCESS table is confined to in-frame rearrangements and falls short of the full clone set. An unresolved V gene accounts for under half of the shortfall where checked; the remainder is of unknown origin. For this sample the table gives some 34,000 clones, of which approximately 80% were detected only once. The ten most abundant clones make up over 10% of the sample. The trial excluded patients who had a history of autoimmune disease or were on systemic immunosuppression. Peripheral blood for TCR sequencing was collected from all dose cohorts at baseline, on cycle 4 day 1, and on cycle 7 day 1. Samples were obtained from an open-label, multicenter, first-in-human phase I dose-escalation trial of ivuxolimab. Adults with locally advanced or metastatic melanoma, renal cell, hepatocellular, or head and neck squamous cell carcinoma were enrolled in the trial. Before TCR sequencing, CD4+ and CD8+ T cells were separately sorted from peripheral blood.

In regard to this clone: Its antigen specificity is not known. Base qualities were left out, and no much larger clone turns up one base away.

On the study overall, not on this receptor specifically: Which antigens the clonally expanded peripheral T cells were specific for was not determined. Low levels of normalized T-cell clonal expansion were also shown by some nonresponding patients. In partial responders in the 0.1-3.0 mg/kg groups, normalized peripheral clonal expansion was found to be among the lowest, especially among CD8+ T cells. After ivuxolimab, CD8+ T cells had more expanded clones than CD4+ T cells on average. At doses of 0.1 to 3.0 mg/kg, clonal expansion of both CD4+ and CD8+ blood T cells was observed from baseline to week 6.

The sequences come from CD4+ or CD8+ T cells sorted from blood, collected in a trial of the OX40 agonist ivuxolimab. This TCR derives from an adult with an advanced solid tumor such as melanoma, head and neck, liver or kidney cancer. The V and J genes are TRBV7-2 and TRBJ2-7; TRBD2 agrees with 9 junctional bases. The DNA sequence follows: TGTGCCAGCAGCTTGGATAGCGGGAGCTACGAGCAGTACTTC. The resulting protein is CASSLDSGSYEQYF.